The present TCR beta chain was sequenced within a study of T cell repertoires in cytomegalovirus infection. Study information: Carrying CMV and the relevant HLA type showed in public TCR beta signatures. Study findings and constraints: Summed frequency of shared TCR beta families picked out CMV carriers who also had the relevant HLA. Clonotypes of TCR beta that were HLA-C-restricted and CMV-specific dominated the ex vivo response.

TCRdb reanalysed the reads using MiXCR and keeps one entry per CDR3 protein. This table holds 550,000 to 850,000 distinct CDR3 sequences, roughly 30% found once. The CDR3 is made up of 14 amino acids. Germline assignment: CDR1 DFQATT and CDR2 SNEGSKA (reference sequence). Trimming cost V 0 bases and J 2 bases, with 9 bases left between them. A note on this clonotype: Its matching antigen is unknown.

The receptor comes from a human donor in good health (CMV status not recorded). Some clones in this sample may be carry-over from other donors' samples. The gene calls are TRBV20-1 and TRBJ2-3, with D possibly being TRBD1 (6 bases). The sequences come from cultured PBMCs, collected from culture after CMV antigen stimulation. The CDR3 sequence is CSAREGAYTDTQYF. The CDR3 DNA is TGCAGTGCTAGAGAGGGGGCCTACACAGATACGCAGTATTTT.